Following are 9 T cell receptor beta chains from one sample sequenced in a study of regulatory T cells in long-lasting Graves disease. The time point was: newly diagnosed GD, antithyroid drugs for less than 3 months. Preparation of the TCR library used RNA extracted from PBMCs. Through Arm-PCR of CDR3 regions and iRepertoire HTBI primers, TCR beta libraries were built. Using its own MiXCR run on the multiplex PCR reads, TCRdb lists one record per CDR3 protein. The table shows about 500,000 distinct CDR3 sequences, with about 11% occurring only once. In addition, the sample was reused for a study of T cells in Graves' hyperthyroidism and ophthalmopathy.

The sequences come from peripheral blood mononuclear cells (PBMCs), collected at new diagnosis, from a patient treated with antithyroid drugs. The source of these receptors is a woman in her twenties or thirties with Graves disease.

The V call is TRBV6-1, the J call TRBJ2-7; 7 nucleotides match TRBD1. Germline values: CDR1 MNHNS, CDR2 SASEGT. This CDR3 spans 13 amino acids. J lost 2 bases, V lost 6 bases, and 4 bases had no gene match. CDR3 sequence: CASRGQTPYEQYF. The CDR3 coding sequence is TGTGCCAGCAGGGGACAGACCCCCTACGAGCAGTACTTC.

This clonotype was observed many times. The chain carries TRBV11-2 and TRBJ2-1, with D hard to call. CDR1 SGHAT and CDR2 FQNNGV come from the germline V gene. Trimming stripped 2 bases from V and 7 bases from J, with 9 bases between. The CDR3 contains 13 residues. CDR3 amino acids: CASSLSGLNEQFF. In DNA, the CDR3 is TGTGCCAGCAGCTTATCCGGGTTGAATGAGCAGTTCTTC. The full variable domain, rest sourced from reference TRBV11-2 and TRBJ2-1, is EAGVAQSPRYKIIEKRQSVAFWCNPISGHATLYWYQQILGQGPKLLIQFQNNGVVDDSQLPKDRFSAERLKGVDSTLKIQPAKLEDSAVYLCASSLSGLNEQFFGPGTRLTVL.

As regards this clonotype: Possible read error: a much larger clone is one base away. The chain is built from TRBV6-1 and TRBJ2-6, with D unclear. Trimming removed 7 bases from V and 0 bases from J, with 4 bases in between. The CDR3 spans 13 residues. Germline CDR1 and CDR2: MNHNS and SASEGT. The CDR3 DNA is TGTGCCAGCATCGGCTCTGGGGCCAACGTCCTGACTTTC. Its protein product is CASIGSGANVLTF.

This clonotype was seen at least ten times. This chain uses TRBV2 with TRBJ2-5, with D uncertain. Germline assignment: CDR1 SNHLY and CDR2 FYNNEI. V lost 7 bases and J lost 5, with 14 bases in between. The CDR3 consists of 13 residues. In DNA form, the CDR3 reads TGTGCCAGCACTTTTTCCATTGGCGAGACCCAGTACTTC. Its translation: CASTFSIGETQYF.

This clonotype was seen many times. CDR3 in amino acids: CASSERGRFQDGYTF. DNA of the CDR3: TGTGCCAGTAGTGAAAGGGGTCGGTTCCAGGATGGCTACACCTTC. J is TRBJ1-2 and V is TRBV19; tentatively, D is TRBD1 (5 bases). The CDR3 sequence is 15 residues long. Germline values: CDR1 LNHDA, CDR2 SQIVND (reference sequence). The V gene lost 5 bases and the J gene lost 6 bases, with 19 bases spanning the gap.

This clonotype has a count of ten or more. The V gene is TRBV30, the J gene TRBJ2-5; tentative D call: TRBD1 (5 bases). Looked up from germline, CDR1 is GTSNPN and CDR2 is SVGIG (reference sequence). This CDR3 is built from 13 residues. V lost 3 bases and J lost 2, with 10 bases in between. CDR3 sequence (DNA): TGTGCCTGGAGACAGGTCTCACAAGAGACCCAGTACTTC. Encoded protein: CAWRQVSQETQYF.

A few counts support this clonotype. Here the CDR3 reads CAISERGVNEKLFF. The CDR3 DNA sequence: TGTGCCATCAGTGAGAGAGGGGTTAATGAAAAACTGTTTTTT. This chain connects TRBV10-3 to TRBJ1-4; D possibly corresponds to TRBD1 (5 bases). Trimming cost V 2 bases and J 4 bases, with 8 bases left between them. This CDR3 region has 14 residues. CDR1 is ENHRY, CDR2 SYGVKD, per germline.

This clonotype was detected a few times. The J gene is TRBJ2-3, the V gene TRBV18; no clear D. CDR1 is KGHSH and CDR2 is LQKENI in the germline V gene. CDR3 length equals 14 residues. Trimming cost V 0 bases and J 5 bases, with 9 bases left between them. This chain's CDR3 is CASSPPSERDTQYF. The CDR3 coding sequence is TGTGCCAGCTCACCACCGTCGGAAAGAGATACGCAGTATTTT.

This clonotype was observed many times. This chain connects TRBV12-3 or TRBV12-4 to TRBJ2-5; D gene ambiguous. The CDR3 is made up of 13 amino acids. Trimming pared 1 base from V and 6 bases from J, leaving 9 bases between. The CDR3 coding sequence is TGTGCCAGCAGTTTAGTCAGAGATCAGACCCAGTACTTC. As protein: CASSLVRDQTQYF.